This T cell receptor (beta chain) was retrieved from a study of CD8 T cells in ankylosing spondylitis. Overall study findings and caveats: Clones linked to disease were reported to show significant enrichment in matched ankylosing spondylitis synovial fluid. Earlier studies detected some motif variants in reactive arthritis synovial fluid and blood. Among TCR beta sequences, a motif of 7 to 9 highly homologous variants appeared characteristic of ankylosing spondylitis blood.

As the method for making TCR beta libraries, quantitative 5'-RACE with molecular barcodes was used. TCRdb reanalysed the 5' RACE reads using MiXCR and keeps one entry per CDR3 protein. The sample consists of roughly 200,000 distinct CDR3 sequences, 10% to 15% of them appearing once. As for this clonotype: Its antigen is currently unknown.

Trimming left V 8 bases short and J 3 bases short, with 17 bases between. Germline CDR1 and CDR2: DFQATT and SNEGSKA (reference sequence). CDR3 size: 14 residues. Material for sequencing was blood, either unsorted or a sorted T cell fraction (not recorded which). This chain joins TRBV20-1 and TRBJ2-1, with TRBD2 as a possible D gene (6 bases). This sequence was found in a male donor with ankylosing spondylitis or in good health (not recorded which). The CDR3 sequence: CSFPSEINYNEQFF. For the CDR3, the DNA is TGCAGTTTCCCTAGCGAGATCAACTACAATGAGCAGTTCTTC.